This TCR beta chain was sequenced during a study of T cell changes during pregnancy in multiple sclerosis. Per germline, CDR1 GTSNPN and CDR2 SVGIG (reference sequence). The J segment lost 5 bases and the V segment lost 4 bases, leaving 11 bases of the junction unmatched. This CDR3 spans 15 amino acids. Sequenced by immunoSEQ multiplex PCR; TCRdb stores in-frame clones only, minus some. The sample lists 38,000 or so clones, 75% to 95% seen once, with more than 0.4% in the top ten. Specimen: CD4+ T cells from peripheral blood mononuclear cells, collected in the third trimester of pregnancy. The sequence came from a female donor with multiple sclerosis, enrolled in a pregnancy study. The chain employs TRBV30 and TRBJ2-5, with 9 positions matching TRBD2. In DNA, the CDR3 is TGTGCCTGGACCCCTCCTAGCGGGATTTACGAGACCCAGTACTTC. Its translation: CAWTPPSGIYETQYF.